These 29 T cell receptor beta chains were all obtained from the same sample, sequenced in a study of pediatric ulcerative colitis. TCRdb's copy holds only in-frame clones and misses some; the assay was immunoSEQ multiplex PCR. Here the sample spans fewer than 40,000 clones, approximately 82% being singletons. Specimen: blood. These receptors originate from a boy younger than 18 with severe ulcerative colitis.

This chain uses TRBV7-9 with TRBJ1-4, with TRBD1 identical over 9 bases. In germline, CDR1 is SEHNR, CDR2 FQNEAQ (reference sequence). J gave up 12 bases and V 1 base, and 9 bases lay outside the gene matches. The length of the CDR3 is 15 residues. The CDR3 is CASSLGGTGREQLFF. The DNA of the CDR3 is TGTGCCAGCAGCTTAGGTGGGACAGGGCGCGAGCAACTGTTTTTT.

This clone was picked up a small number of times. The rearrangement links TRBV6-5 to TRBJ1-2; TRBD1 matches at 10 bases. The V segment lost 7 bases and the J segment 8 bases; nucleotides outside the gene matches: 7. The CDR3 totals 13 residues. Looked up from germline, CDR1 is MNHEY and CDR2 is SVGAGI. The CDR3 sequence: CASTRDRGRGYTF. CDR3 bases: TGTGCCAGCACACGGGACAGGGGCCGAGGCTACACCTTC.

The chain's CDR3 is CASSPTRGADTQYF. The CDR3 region has the DNA TGTGCCAGCAGCCCCACCCGGGGGGCAGATACGCAGTATTTT. J is TRBJ2-3 and V is TRBV6-5; 7 bases match TRBD2. The CDR3 is 14 residues long. V gave up 6 bases and J gave up 4 bases; unmatched junction bases: 7. CDR1 and CDR2 from the germline V gene are MNHEY and SVGAGI.

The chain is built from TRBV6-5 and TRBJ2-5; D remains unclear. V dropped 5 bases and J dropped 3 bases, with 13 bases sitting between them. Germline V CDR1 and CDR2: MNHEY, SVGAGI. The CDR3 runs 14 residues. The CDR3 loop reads CASSPILGEETQYF. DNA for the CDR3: TGTGCCAGCAGTCCTATTCTCGGAGAAGAGACCCAGTACTTC.

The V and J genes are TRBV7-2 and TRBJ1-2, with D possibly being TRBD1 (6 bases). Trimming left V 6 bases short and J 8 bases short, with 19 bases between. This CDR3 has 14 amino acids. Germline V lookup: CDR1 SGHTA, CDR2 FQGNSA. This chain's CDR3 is CASSELGQGTGYTF. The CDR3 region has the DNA TGTGCCAGCAGTGAACTGGGACAAGGGACGGGCTACACCTTC.

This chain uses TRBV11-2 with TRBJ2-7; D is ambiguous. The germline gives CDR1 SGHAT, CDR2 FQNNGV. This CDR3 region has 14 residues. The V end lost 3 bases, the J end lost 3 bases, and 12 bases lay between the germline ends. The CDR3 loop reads CASSFSPQDYEQYF. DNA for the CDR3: TGTGCCAGCAGCTTTAGCCCTCAAGACTACGAGCAGTACTTC.

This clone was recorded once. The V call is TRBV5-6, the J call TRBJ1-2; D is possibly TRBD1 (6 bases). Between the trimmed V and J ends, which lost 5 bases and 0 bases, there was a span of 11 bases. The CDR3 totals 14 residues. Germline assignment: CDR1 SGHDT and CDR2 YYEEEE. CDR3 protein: CASRMDRTNYGYTF. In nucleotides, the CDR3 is TGTGCCAGCAGGATGGACAGAACTAACTATGGCTACACCTTC.

CDR3 nucleotide sequence: TGTGCCAGCAGTGAATCCTTTAACCAAGAGACCCAGTACTTC. Amino acids: CASSESFNQETQYF. This chain connects TRBV6-1 to TRBJ2-5; D uncertain. Deletions cut 2 bases from V and 0 bases from J, with 7 bases between. Germline V lookup: CDR1 MNHNS, CDR2 SASEGT. The CDR3 has 14 residues.

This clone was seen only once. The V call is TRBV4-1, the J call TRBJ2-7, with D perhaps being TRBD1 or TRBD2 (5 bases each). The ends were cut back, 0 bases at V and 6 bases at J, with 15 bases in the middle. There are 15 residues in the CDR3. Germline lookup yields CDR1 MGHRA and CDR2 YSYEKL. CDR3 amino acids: CASSQEPTERGEQYF. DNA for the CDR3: TGCGCCAGCAGCCAAGAGCCTACAGAGAGGGGCGAGCAGTACTTC.

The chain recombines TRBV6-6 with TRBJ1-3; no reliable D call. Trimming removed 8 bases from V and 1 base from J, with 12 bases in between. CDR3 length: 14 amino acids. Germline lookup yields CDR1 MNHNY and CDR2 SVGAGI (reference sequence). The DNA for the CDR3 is TGTGCCAGCCTCGGCGTGAGGTCTGGAAACACCATATATTTT. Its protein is CASLGVRSGNTIYF.

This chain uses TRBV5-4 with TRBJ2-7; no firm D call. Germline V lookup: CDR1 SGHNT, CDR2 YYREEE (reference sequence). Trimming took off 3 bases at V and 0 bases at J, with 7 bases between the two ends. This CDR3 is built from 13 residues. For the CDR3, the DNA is TGTGCCAGCAGCTCAGGTGCCTCCTACGAGCAGTACTTC. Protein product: CASSSGASYEQYF.

CDR3 DNA: TGTGCCAGCAGCTCCATCAGGGGGCCCGGGGAGCTGTTTTTT. This translates into CASSSIRGPGELFF. The rearrangement uses TRBV9 and TRBJ2-2; 8 bases are shared with TRBD1. The junction had 5 bases not matched to a gene; V was cut back by 4 bases and J by 6 bases. The CDR3 has 14 amino acids. Germline V gene sequence: CDR1 SGDLS, CDR2 YYNGEE.

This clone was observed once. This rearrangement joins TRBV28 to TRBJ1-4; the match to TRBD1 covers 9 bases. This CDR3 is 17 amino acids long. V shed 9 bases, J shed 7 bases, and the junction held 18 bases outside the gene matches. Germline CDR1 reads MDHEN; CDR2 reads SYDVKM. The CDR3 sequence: CASRQGTGLLESEKLFF. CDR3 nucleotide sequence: TGTGCCAGTCGTCAAGGGACAGGGCTACTTGAAAGTGAAAAACTGTTTTTT.

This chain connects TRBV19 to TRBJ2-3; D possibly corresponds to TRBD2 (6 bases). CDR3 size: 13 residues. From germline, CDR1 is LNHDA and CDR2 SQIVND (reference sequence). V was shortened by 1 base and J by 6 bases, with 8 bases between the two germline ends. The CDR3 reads CASSIGLADTQYF. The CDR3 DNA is TGTGCCAGTAGTATAGGGCTAGCGGATACGCAGTATTTT. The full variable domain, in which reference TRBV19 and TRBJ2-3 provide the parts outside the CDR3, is DGGITQSPKYLFRKEGQNVTLSCEQNLNHDAMYWYRQDPGQGLRLIYYSQIVNDFQKGDIAEGYSVSREKKESFPLTVTSAQKNPTAFYLCASSIGLADTQYFGPGTRLTVL.

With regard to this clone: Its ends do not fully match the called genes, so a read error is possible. The CDR3 here is CASSPASAAGGGDTQYF. The CDR3 bases are TGTGCTAGCAGCCCGGCGTCGGCCGCCGGCGGGGGAGATACGCAGTATTTT. J is TRBJ2-3 and V is TRBV7-7, with TRBD2 identical over 7 bases. The germline V gene encodes CDR1 SSHAT and CDR2 FNYEAQ (reference sequence). This CDR3 has 17 amino acids.

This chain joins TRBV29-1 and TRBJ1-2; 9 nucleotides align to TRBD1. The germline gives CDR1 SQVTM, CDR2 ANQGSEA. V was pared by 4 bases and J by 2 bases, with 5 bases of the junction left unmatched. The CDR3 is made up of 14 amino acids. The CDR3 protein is CSVGTGVSNYGYTF. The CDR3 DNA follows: TGCAGCGTTGGGACAGGGGTTTCCAACTATGGCTACACCTTC.

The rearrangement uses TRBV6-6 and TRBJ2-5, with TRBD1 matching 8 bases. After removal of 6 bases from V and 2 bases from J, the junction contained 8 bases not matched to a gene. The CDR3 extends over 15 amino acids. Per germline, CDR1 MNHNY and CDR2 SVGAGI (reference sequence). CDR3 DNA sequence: TGTGCCAGCAGCCGACTGACAGGGGAGCAAGAGACCCAGTACTTC. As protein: CASSRLTGEQETQYF.

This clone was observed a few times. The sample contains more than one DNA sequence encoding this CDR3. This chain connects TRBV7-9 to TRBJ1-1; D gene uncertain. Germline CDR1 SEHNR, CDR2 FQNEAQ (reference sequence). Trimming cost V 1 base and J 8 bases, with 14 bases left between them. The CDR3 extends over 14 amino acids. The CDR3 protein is CASSLVTGRIEAFF. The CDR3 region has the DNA TGTGCCAGCAGCTTAGTGACCGGGAGGATCGAAGCTTTCTTT.

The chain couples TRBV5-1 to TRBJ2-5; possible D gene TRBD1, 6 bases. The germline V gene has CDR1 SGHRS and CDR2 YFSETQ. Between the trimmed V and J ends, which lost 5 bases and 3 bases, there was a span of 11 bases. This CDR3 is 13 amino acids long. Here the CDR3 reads CASRRWTEETQYF. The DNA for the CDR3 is TGCGCCAGCAGACGTTGGACAGAAGAGACCCAGTACTTC. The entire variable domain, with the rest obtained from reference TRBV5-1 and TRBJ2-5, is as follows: KAGVTQTPRYLIKTRGQQVTLSCSPISGHRSVSWYQQTPGQGLQFLFEYFSETQRNKGNFPGRFSGRQFSNSRSEMNVSTLELGDSALYLCASRRWTEETQYFGPGTRLLVL.

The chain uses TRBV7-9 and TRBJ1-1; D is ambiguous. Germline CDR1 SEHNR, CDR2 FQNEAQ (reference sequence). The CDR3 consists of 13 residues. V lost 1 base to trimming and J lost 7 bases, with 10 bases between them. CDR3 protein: CASSLDAGLEAFF. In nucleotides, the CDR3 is TGTGCCAGCAGCTTAGATGCGGGCCTTGAAGCTTTCTTT.

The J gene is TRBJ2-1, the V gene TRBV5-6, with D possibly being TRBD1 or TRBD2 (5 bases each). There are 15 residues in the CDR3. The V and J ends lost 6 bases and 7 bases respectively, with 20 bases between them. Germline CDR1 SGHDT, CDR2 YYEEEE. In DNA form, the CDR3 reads TGTGCCAGCATCAGGGCCGGGGTAGGCCTTAATGAGCAGTTCTTC. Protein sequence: CASIRAGVGLNEQFF.

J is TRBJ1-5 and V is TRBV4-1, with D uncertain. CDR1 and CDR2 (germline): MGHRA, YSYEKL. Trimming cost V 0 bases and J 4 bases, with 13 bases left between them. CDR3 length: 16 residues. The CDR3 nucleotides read TGCGCCAGCAGCCAAGATCCCCTCCCAGCTAATCAGCCCCAGCATTTT. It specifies CASSQDPLPANQPQHF.

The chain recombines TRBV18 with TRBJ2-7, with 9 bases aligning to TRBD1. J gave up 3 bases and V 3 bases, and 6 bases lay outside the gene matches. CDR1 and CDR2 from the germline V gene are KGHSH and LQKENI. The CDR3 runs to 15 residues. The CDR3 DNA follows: TGTGCCAGCTCACCTCGGGACAGGGAATTCTACGAGCAGTACTTC. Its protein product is CASSPRDREFYEQYF.

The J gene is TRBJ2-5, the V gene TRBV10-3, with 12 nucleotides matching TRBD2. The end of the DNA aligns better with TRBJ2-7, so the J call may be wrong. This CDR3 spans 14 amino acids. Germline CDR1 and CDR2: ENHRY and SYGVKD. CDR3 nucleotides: TGTGCCATCAGATCGACTAGCGGGGGCTACGAGCAGTACTTC. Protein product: CAIRSTSGGYEQYF.

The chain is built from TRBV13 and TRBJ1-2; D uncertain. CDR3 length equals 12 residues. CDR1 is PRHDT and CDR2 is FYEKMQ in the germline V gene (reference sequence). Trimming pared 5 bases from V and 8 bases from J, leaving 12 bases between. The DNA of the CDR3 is TGTGCCAGCAGCCTTTCTCCGGGAGGCTACACCTTC. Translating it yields CASSLSPGGYTF.

Here the CDR3 DNA reads TGTGCTAGTGGTTTGCCAGGGGGGGCCGGCGGGGAGCTGTTTTTT. Protein sequence: CASGLPGGAGGELFF. The chain carries TRBV12-5 and TRBJ2-2; D might be TRBD1 or TRBD2, each matching 7 bases. V dropped 2 bases and J dropped 7 bases, with 14 bases sitting between them. This CDR3 has 15 residues. From germline, CDR1 is LGHNT and CDR2 FRNRAP.

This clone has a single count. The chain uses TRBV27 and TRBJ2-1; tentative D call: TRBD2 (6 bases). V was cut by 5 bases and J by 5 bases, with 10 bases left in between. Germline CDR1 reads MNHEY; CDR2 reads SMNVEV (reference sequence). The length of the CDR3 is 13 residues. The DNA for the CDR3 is TGTGCCAGCAGTAGCGGACTACACAATGAGCAGTTCTTC. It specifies CASSSGLHNEQFF.

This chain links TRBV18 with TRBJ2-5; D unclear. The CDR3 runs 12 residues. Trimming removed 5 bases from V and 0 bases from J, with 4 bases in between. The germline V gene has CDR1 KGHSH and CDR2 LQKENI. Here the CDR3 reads CASSVYQETQYF. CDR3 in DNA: TGTGCCAGCTCAGTCTACCAAGAGACCCAGTACTTC.

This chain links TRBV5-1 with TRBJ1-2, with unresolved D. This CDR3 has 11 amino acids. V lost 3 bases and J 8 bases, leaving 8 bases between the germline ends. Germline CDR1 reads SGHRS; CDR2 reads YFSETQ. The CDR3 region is CASSSGYGYTF. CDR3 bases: TGCGCCAGCAGCTCGGGGTACGGCTACACCTTC.